The sequence of this TCR beta chain was determined in a study of cytomegalovirus exposure and HLA in healthy donors (dated by TCRdb to 2016 to 2017). About the study as a whole: In an earlier analysis of roughly 500 of the donors, around 300 Gb of sequence data and 90 million to 120 million unique TCR beta sequences from approximately 180 million T cells were reported. The study profiled the T cell repertoires of hundreds of subjects by immunosequencing and related them to cytomegalovirus serostatus. Both class I and class II loci were covered by HLA typing, at four-digit resolution. High-throughput TCR immunosequencing, statistical association of individual TCRs with disease status, and machine learning were combined to predict cytomegalovirus infection status. The number of typed donors differed by locus: roughly 620-630 for A, B, C, DRB1 and DQB1; some 500 for DQA1; 606 for DPA1; and about 450 for DPB1. Donor age, sex, ethnicity and CMV serostatus were compiled together with the repertoire data. Because of strong linkage in the cohort, roughly five DR-DQ haplotypes were treated as single units for association and clustering. In the later analysis, no new phenotypic data were used to find candidate immune exposures; instead, reliance was placed on TCR beta sequences and their occurrence across donors. Among the roughly 400 genotyped donors, around 81% belonged to the genetic ancestry cluster associated with self-reported Caucasian donors. The study aimed to test whether cataloging public T cell receptors could reveal signatures of past pathogen exposure. Roughly 300 gigabases of sequencing data and 78 million or so unique TCR sequences were included in an early release covering about 700 HLA-typed donors. To decide whether each TCR beta V gene segment behaved as functional or pseudogenic, an earlier analysis of over 500 of the donors relied on high-throughput TCR beta sequencing. In a later genetic analysis, genome-wide SNP genotypes for about 65% of the roughly 670 donors were used, and that subset was treated as a discovery cohort. Every discovery cohort repertoire had been produced on one sequencing platform. In a later analysis, previously published TCR beta repertoires from 550 to 750 donors were re-analyzed and high-resolution HLA genotyping was added so that TCR occurrence patterns could be studied. Across 300 to 400 genotyped donors of the cohort, an average of about 200,000 unique TCR beta nucleotide sequences per donor were sequenced, and approximately 17% of those sequences were non-productive. In addition to the first cohort of 650 to 800 subjects, a separate validation cohort of 120 different subjects was used.

From the cysteine up to the phenylalanine, the CDR3 has a length of 15 residues. The CDR3 DNA has 45 bases and is translated from base 1. Trimmed from V: 5 bases; trimmed from J: 2 bases; junction bases lacking a gene match: 6. CDR1 and CDR2, per the germline V gene, are SGHAT and FQNNGV. The cohort comprised approximately 700 healthy bone marrow donors. At the time of sampling, every cohort member was nominally healthy, though immune exposures that went unrecorded were likely present. The donor tested CMV seronegative, placing the donor among the 350 or so seronegative members of the cohort. A peripheral blood sample was provided by each donor, and peripheral blood mononuclear cells were used for TCR beta sequencing. Genomic DNA extraction from the blood cell samples was performed with the Qiagen DNeasy Blood Extraction Kit. Turning to this clone: Its antigen remains undetermined. No much larger clone exists at a distance of one base, and base qualities are not known.

General study outcomes and caveats: Because counts were too low, seventeen rarely observed V segments, including chromosome 9 orphons, were left out of the earlier analysis of roughly 600 of the donors. Compared with equally common non-associated chains, HLA-associated TCR beta chains in a later analysis were more clonally expanded and had lower generation probabilities. The sequencing pipeline was judged likely to have produced a cluster of highly shared sequence variants as a technical artifact. In a later genetic analysis, fewer N-insertions in productive TCRs were reported among donors in an Asian-associated ancestry cluster than the roughly 700-donor mean. A few of the identified cytomegalovirus-associated TCR beta chains were confirmed in vitro to be specific for cytomegalovirus antigens. Because HLA typing was missing for some donors at each locus, association tests included only the typed subset. The cohort was sequenced for TCR beta chains only, and without alpha or paired-chain data the features that could be detected were limited. Some IMGT-functional V segments, including TRBV6-2 and TRBV6-3, could not be told apart with the 87-base-pair reads, so those segments were excluded. In a later analysis, TCR association rates were found to vary across HLA loci, with the most associated TCRs seen for DRB1 alleles and the fewest for HLA-C alleles. It was suggested by the authors that the approach could potentially be generalized to other disease states and immunological phenotypes. Several of the top co-occurrence clusters appeared to be linked to parvovirus B19, influenza, CMV and Epstein-Barr virus, according to a later analysis. A later genetic analysis associated a missense DCLRE1C variant with V-gene and J-gene trimming of TCR beta chains, and an independent cohort replicated the association. A later analysis found that most CMV-associated TCR beta chains appeared HLA-restricted, with HLA associations seemingly driven largely by CMV exposure. Correlated functional status among segregating V segments might be attributable to linkage disequilibrium, but an unknown experimental factor could not be ruled out. The study gave a list of about 160 TCR beta chains associated with cytomegalovirus. The classifier was reported to diagnose cytomegalovirus status with high specificity and sensitivity in both the original cohort and the validation cohort. Most TCR sequences were observed very rarely across donors, whereas some public TCRs were present in many individuals. Sequencing depth was assumed to be roughly uniform across donors in the presence/absence analyses, though that assumption may not hold. CMV serostatus was the only immune exposure information available for the cohort. A further reported finding was that TCR beta sequences accurately predicted the HLA-A and HLA-B alleles for most subjects in the first cohort. Assigning TCR associations to individual alleles was difficult when HLA alleles, especially DR and DQ, strongly co-occurred. At a false discovery rate of 0.05, a later analysis linked 15,000 to 20,000 TCR beta sequences to specific HLA alleles. Broadly in line with IMGT annotations, most TCR beta V segments showed up in productive rearrangements about 87% or about 30% of the time in an earlier analysis of under 700 of the donors.

The method was the immunoSEQ multiplex PCR assay. For the multiplex PCR, a mixture combining 60 forward primers for TCR Vbeta segments and 13 reverse primers for TCR Jbeta segments was used. The CDR3 region of rearranged TCR beta genes was amplified from genomic DNA with a multiplex PCR assay. On the Illumina HiSeq System, the amplified TCR beta libraries were sequenced as 87-base-pair reads. The authors' analysis ran thus. A later analysis tallied 80 million to 95 million unique TCR beta chains across the 660 or so repertoires, and approximately 11 million of those chains were shared by two or more donors. To remove PCR and sequencing errors, raw reads were error-corrected and collapsed into unique sequences using a nearest-neighbor algorithm that merged closely related sequences. Alignment of CDR3 sequences to IMGT reference sequences was used to assign V, D and J gene segments. For a sequence to be retained, at least a six-nucleotide match to both a V gene segment and a J gene segment was required. A rearrangement was called productive if the CDR3 had no stop codons and remained in frame with V and J, and every other rearrangement was called non-productive. Following IMGT convention, CDR3 was defined as the stretch from the second conserved V-encoded cysteine up to the conserved J-encoded phenylalanine. In an earlier analysis of 587 of the donors, sequences lacking an unambiguous match to a single V gene segment were excluded. An earlier analysis of 500 to 600 of the donors classified V segments as functional when productive rearrangements were above 56.7% and as segregating when the standard deviation between donors was above 5%. A statistical classification framework was built to diagnose cytomegalovirus status from the catalog of TCR beta chain sequences. V and J gene assignment, in a later analysis, came from comparing TCR nucleotide sequences with IMGT/GENE-DB human TR gene sequences. In a later analysis, CDR3 sequences and most-parsimonious VDJ recombination scenarios were assigned using the TCRdist pipeline. In a later analysis, each TCR beta chain was defined by its CDR3 amino acid sequence together with its V-gene family, and reads lacking a unique V-gene family were excluded. A later analysis removed 592 highly shared, low-generation-probability nucleotide sequences to deal with suspected cross-contamination and a sequencing artifact. In a later analysis, a clonal expansion index for each public chain was calculated from normalized within-repertoire ranks of inferred template counts. Generation probabilities in a later analysis came from a VDJ recombination model fitted to out-of-frame rearrangements, and those results were checked against IGoR. In a later analysis, TCR-TCR, TCR-HLA and TCR-CMV co-occurrence was scored with hypergeometric tests, and a repertoire-size bias correction was applied to TCR pairs. False discovery rates were estimated in a later analysis by permuting HLA or CMV assignments 20 times. In a later analysis, co-occurring TCRs were grouped using DBSCAN, with TCRdist sequence similarity added in when clustering inside HLA-allele-positive subsets. Repertoires with fewer than 30,000 or more than 120,000 public chains, plus five repertoires with anomalous nucleotide sharing, were excluded from co-occurrence clustering. TCRdb stores this immuneACCESS table with in-frame sequences only. Part of the clones is absent; in the studies checked, under half of the shortfall reflects unresolved V genes, and no reason is known for the rest. D and trimming were read from the DNA, whereas the V and J calls and clone size are those reported in that table. The sample has approximately 210,000 clones on record, around 90% of them singletons. The top ten clones comprise approximately 1.5% of the sample.

The source material was PBMCs. The chain joins TRBV11-2 to TRBJ2-5, and TRBD1 matches 9 of the central bases. This clonotype was sampled from a woman younger than 30 in good health and CMV-seronegative. The CDR3 is CASSPGTGSQETQYF. Here is the DNA: TGTGCCAGCAGCCCCGGGACAGGGAGTCAAGAGACCCAGTACTTC. Reference TRBV11-2 and TRBJ2-5 genes cover what lies past the CDR3, so the full variable domain is EAGVAQSPRYKIIEKRQSVAFWCNPISGHATLYWYQQILGQGPKLLIQFQNNGVVDDSQLPKDRFSAERLKGVDSTLKIQPAKLEDSAVYLCASSPGTGSQETQYFGPGTRLLVL.